This TCR beta chain was recovered during a study of T-cell memory formation after mild COVID-19. Study-wide results and caveats: Cross-reactive memory apparently joined, as some responding clones appeared in pre-infection memory. Clones that shrank (day 15 to 85) were balanced CD4/CD8, whereas later expanders leaned CD4+.

This clonotype was observed many times. As yet, its antigen is unknown. V was trimmed by 0 bases and J by 5 bases, leaving 9 bases between them. The CDR3 is made up of 14 amino acids. Germline V gene data show CDR1 as SGDLS and CDR2 as YYNGEE. TCR alpha and TCR beta cDNA libraries carrying sample barcodes and UMIs were produced by 5'RACE using constant-segment primers. TCRdb re-called the 5' RACE reads with MiXCR, one entry per CDR3 protein. Of around 250,000 distinct CDR3 sequences in the sample, 7.5% to 10% are singletons; the top ten hold 20% to 25%. The source is a man between 18 and 29 years old who had mild COVID-19 (a few samples of this study predate the infection). Cell type and time point are not known. The V call is TRBV9, the J call TRBJ2-1, with D unresolved. Sequenced material: PBMCs or a T cell subset sorted from them (not recorded which). CDR3 sequence: CASSVAGWDNEQFF. The CDR3, as DNA: TGTGCCAGCAGCGTAGCTGGATGGGACAATGAGCAGTTCTTC.